Listed below are T cell receptor beta chains from one sample, sequenced in a study of blood T cell repertoires in COVID-19. Data came from immunoSEQ multiplex PCR; TCRdb stores just in-frame clones and leaves some out. The table has 150,000 to 200,000 clones, 88% seen once. Sequencing input: peripheral blood. The receptors were sampled from a human donor in a cohort sampled during active COVID-19. Both conserved end residues are trimmed from each CDR3. A D gene is named only where the DNA matches it firmly.

>TRBJ2-5|12|TRBV5-6|NA
ASSAGRIQETQY
>TRBJ1-6|11|TRBV3-1/TRBV3-2|NA
ASSQALNSPLH
>TRBJ2-5|13|TRBV11-2|TRBD2
ASSGRRGGQETQY
>TRBJ2-7|12|TRBV7-9|NA
ASSSPGHPYEQY
>TRBJ2-7|14|TRBV6-5|NA
ASSYSWTGTSYEQY
>TRBJ2-1|12|TRBV7-9|NA
ASSSGLNYNEQF
>TRBJ1-3|11|TRBV18|TRBD1
ANGQDAGNTIY
>TRBJ2-1|13|TRBV6-5|TRBD2
ASRVSGGGYNEQF
>TRBJ2-7|10|TRBV7-9|NA
ASSLSHYEQY
>TRBJ2-1|13|TRBV28|TRBD2
ASSFGGLSYNEQF